The entry below describes one T cell receptor beta chain. Its specificity is unknown. The CDR3 contains 12 residues. V lost 3 bases to trimming and J lost 8 bases, with 10 bases between them. Germline V gene lookup returns CDR1 KGHSH and CDR2 LQKENI. The sample belongs to a study of cytomegalovirus exposure and HLA in healthy donors. Study-wide results and limits: Later work found most CMV-associated TCR beta chains apparently HLA-restricted. The analysis excluded some indistinguishable V segments, including TRBV6-2 and TRBV6-3.

With 60 Vbeta and 13 Jbeta primers, the PCR was carried out. Produced via immunoSEQ multiplex PCR; TCRdb's table is partial and in-frame only. The sample contains fewer than 250,000 clones, 70% to 80% of which appear only once. V gene TRBV18 combines with J gene TRBJ1-2, with D perhaps matching TRBD1 (5 bases). The sequence came from a woman aged 50 to 60 in good health and CMV-seronegative. The sequenced sample was PBMCs. CDR3 bases: TGTGCCAGCTCACCGGGCTCAGGGGGCTACACCTTC. Translating it yields CASSPGSGGYTF.